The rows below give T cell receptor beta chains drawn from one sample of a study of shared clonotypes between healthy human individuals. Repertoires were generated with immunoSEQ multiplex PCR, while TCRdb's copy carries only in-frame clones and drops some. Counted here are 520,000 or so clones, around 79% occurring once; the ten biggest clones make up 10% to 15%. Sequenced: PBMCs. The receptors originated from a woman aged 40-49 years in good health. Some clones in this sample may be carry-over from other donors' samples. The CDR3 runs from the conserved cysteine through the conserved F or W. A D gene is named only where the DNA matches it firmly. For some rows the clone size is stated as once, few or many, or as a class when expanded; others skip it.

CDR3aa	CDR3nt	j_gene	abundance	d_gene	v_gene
CASSYISSNSYEQYF	TGTGCCAGCAGTTACATCTCCTCCAACTCCTACGAGCAGTACTTC	TRBJ2-7	.	.	TRBV6-5
CASSLRTSGRGSGANVLTF	TGTGCCAGTAGTTTGAGGACTAGCGGGAGGGGGTCTGGGGCCAACGTCCTGACTTTC	TRBJ2-6	.	TRBD2	TRBV19
CASRPTSGSYNEQFF	TGTGCCAGCAGACCCACTAGCGGGAGTTACAATGAGCAGTTCTTC	TRBJ2-1	.	TRBD2	TRBV6-1
CASSYDRIEQFF	TGTGCCAGCAGTTACGACCGCATTGAGCAGTTCTTC	TRBJ2-1	.	.	TRBV6-5
CASSPPLTLATRHTEAFF	TGTGCCAGCAGCCCCCCATTGACCTTGGCGACACGACACACTGAAGCTTTCTTT	TRBJ1-1	.	.	TRBV9
CASRTTGTGYIF	TGTGCCAGCAGAACAACCGGGACAGGGTACATCTTC	TRBJ1-2	few	TRBD1	TRBV5-4
CASSHLDRSGNTIYF	TGCGCCAGCAGCCACCTTGACAGATCTGGAAACACCATATATTTT	TRBJ1-3	.	.	TRBV4-1
CASSFKERGDYEQYF	TGTGCCAGCAGCTTTAAGGAGCGGGGGGACTACGAGCAGTACTTC	TRBJ2-7	.	TRBD2	TRBV5-4
CASSISASGRREQFF	TGTGCCAGTAGTATTTCGGCTAGCGGGAGAAGGGAGCAGTTCTTC	TRBJ2-1	.	TRBD2	TRBV19
CASSLFTGLSYEQYF	TGTGCCAGCAGTTTATTTACGGGACTCTCCTACGAGCAGTACTTC	TRBJ2-7	once	.	TRBV28
CASSFSSGRAMTGELFF	TGTGCCAGCAGTTTCTCCAGCGGGAGGGCGATGACCGGGGAGCTGTTTTTT	TRBJ2-2	.	TRBD2	TRBV27
CASSLLIAGGGELFF	TGTGCCAGCAGCCTCCTAATAGCGGGAGGAGGGGAGCTGTTTTTT	TRBJ2-2	.	TRBD2	TRBV7-2
CASSLDIRGYTF	TGTGCCAGCAGCTTAGATATTCGTGGCTACACCTTC	TRBJ1-2	.	.	TRBV7-9
CASSTGGSETQYF	TGCGCCAGCAGCACAGGGGGTTCAGAGACCCAGTACTTC	TRBJ2-5	.	TRBD1	TRBV5-1
CASSFDRWIYEQYF	TGTGCCAGCAGCTTTGACAGGTGGATCTACGAGCAGTACTTC	TRBJ2-7	.	.	TRBV11-2
CSARDIEAFF	TGCAGTGCTAGGGACATTGAAGCTTTCTTT	TRBJ1-1	.	.	TRBV20-1
CASSVGSSGNTIYF	TGTGCCAGCAGCGTAGGCAGCTCTGGAAACACCATATATTTT	TRBJ1-3	.	.	TRBV9
CASSPNERGSSYEQYF	TGTGCCAGCAGCCCAAACGAGAGGGGGAGCTCCTACGAGCAGTACTTC	TRBJ2-7	.	.	TRBV4-2
CASSESGQKANEQFF	TGTGCCAGCAGTGAATCGGGCCAAAAGGCCAATGAGCAGTTCTTC	TRBJ2-1	.	.	TRBV25-1
CASSLLGETQYF	TGTGCCAGCAGCTTATTGGGGGAGACCCAGTACTTC	TRBJ2-5	.	.	TRBV7-9
CASTRTDSGRNEQFF	TGCGCCAGCACCCGCACCGATAGCGGCCGCAATGAGCAGTTCTTC	TRBJ2-1	.	.	TRBV5-1
CASSFSGRYNEQFF	TGTGCCAGCAGTTTCAGCGGGCGATACAATGAGCAGTTCTTC	TRBJ2-1	once	.	TRBV28